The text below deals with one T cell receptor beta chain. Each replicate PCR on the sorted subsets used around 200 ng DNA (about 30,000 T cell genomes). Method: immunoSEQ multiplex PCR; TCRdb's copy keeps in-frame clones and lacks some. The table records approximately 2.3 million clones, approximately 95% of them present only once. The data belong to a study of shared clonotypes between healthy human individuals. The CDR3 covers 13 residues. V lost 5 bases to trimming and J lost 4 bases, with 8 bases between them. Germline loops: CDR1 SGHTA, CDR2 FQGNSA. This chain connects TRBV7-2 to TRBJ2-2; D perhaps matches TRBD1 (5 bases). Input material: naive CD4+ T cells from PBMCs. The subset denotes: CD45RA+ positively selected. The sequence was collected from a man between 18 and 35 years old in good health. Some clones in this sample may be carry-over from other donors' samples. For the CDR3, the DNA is TGTGCCAGCAGCGCTAGGGGCACCGGGGAGCTGTTTTTT. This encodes CASSARGTGELFF.